These T cell receptor beta chains were read from a single sample in a study of cytomegalovirus exposure and HLA in healthy donors. Profiling relied on immunoSEQ multiplex PCR, and the TCRdb table lists in-frame clones only, not all of them. The sample consists of 150,000 or so clones, approximately 74% of them appearing once. Sequencing was performed on PBMCs. The origin of the receptors is a man between 18 and 29 years old in good health and CMV-seronegative. The CDR3 runs from the conserved cysteine through the conserved F or W. D genes are given only for firm matches. Size is omitted from some rows. Given values are once, few, many or a class for expanded clones.

cdr3_length,clone_size,j_call,d_call,v_call,cdr3_nt,cdr3_aa
16,NA,TRBJ2-5,TRBD2,TRBV9,TGTGCCAGCAGCGTAGGGAGCGGGGCGTACCAAGAGACCCAGTACTTC,CASSVGSGAYQETQYF
17,once,TRBJ2-7,NA,TRBV7-2,TGTGCCAGCAGCTTACACCAATCAGGGAACCCCTACTACGAGCAGTACTTC,CASSLHQSGNPYYEQYF
17,NA,TRBJ2-1,NA,TRBV6-4,TGTGCCAGCGGTCCGGCGGGGACCGCACAGGTTTACAATGAGCAGTTCTTC,CASGPAGTAQVYNEQFF
13,once,TRBJ2-1,NA,TRBV5-1,TGCGCCAGCAGCCTGACTACCTACAATGAGCAGTTCTTC,CASSLTTYNEQFF
13,NA,TRBJ2-7,NA,TRBV13,TGTGCCAGCAGCTTCCCAGGTTCCTACGAGCAGTACTTC,CASSFPGSYEQYF
17,NA,TRBJ2-6,NA,TRBV9,TGTGCCAGCAGCCCCCTAGGGACAAACTCTGGGGCCAACGGCCTGACTTTC,CASSPLGTNSGANGLTF
16,NA,TRBJ2-3,TRBD2,TRBV7-2,TGTGCCAGCAGCTTAGAGCCAGCGGGGCGGACAGATACGCAGTATTTT,CASSLEPAGRTDTQYF
13,few,TRBJ1-5,NA,TRBV19,TGTGCCAGTAGTATCCCCGGGTCTCAGCCCCAGCATTTT,CASSIPGSQPQHF
15,NA,TRBJ1-2,NA,TRBV11-2,TGTGCCAGCAGCCACCACCGGTCCCGAAATTATGGCTACACCTTC,CASSHHRSRNYGYTF
15,once,TRBJ2-1,TRBD2,TRBV4-3,TGCGCCAGCAGCCAAGCGGGGGGACTAGCCTATGAGCAGTTCTTC,CASSQAGGLAYEQFF
15,NA,TRBJ2-4,NA,TRBV10-1,TGCGCCAGCAGTGGGAAAGGAGGGCTTCGGAACAGTCAGTACTTC,CASSGKGGLRNSQYF
15,NA,TRBJ2-7,NA,TRBV15,TGTGCCACCAGCAGGGCCGGGACACAAAGGGTCGAGCAGTACTTC,CATSRAGTQRVEQYF
15,NA,TRBJ2-1,TRBD2,TRBV9,TGTGCCAGCAGCGTAGGTCAGCGGGAATACAATGAGCAGTTCTTC,CASSVGQREYNEQFF
11,NA,TRBJ1-5,NA,TRBV28,TGTGCCAGCAGTTTGGGGGACACCCAGCATTTT,CASSLGDTQHF
14,NA,TRBJ2-2,TRBD2,TRBV4-1,TGCGCCAGCAGCCGGGAGGGCGACACCGGGGAGCTGTTTTTT,CASSREGDTGELFF